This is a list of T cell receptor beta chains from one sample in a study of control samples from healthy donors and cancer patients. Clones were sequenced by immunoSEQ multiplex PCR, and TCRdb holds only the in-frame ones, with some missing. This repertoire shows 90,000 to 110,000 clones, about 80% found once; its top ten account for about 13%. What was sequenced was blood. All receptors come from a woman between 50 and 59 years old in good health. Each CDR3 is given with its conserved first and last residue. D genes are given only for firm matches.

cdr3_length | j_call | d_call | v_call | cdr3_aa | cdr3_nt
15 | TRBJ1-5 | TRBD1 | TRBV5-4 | CASSLGQGINQPQHF | TGTGCCAGCAGCTTGGGACAGGGGATTAATCAGCCCCAGCATTTT
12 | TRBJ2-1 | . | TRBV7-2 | CASTERVVEQFF | TGTGCCAGCACCGAGAGGGTGGTTGAGCAGTTCTTC
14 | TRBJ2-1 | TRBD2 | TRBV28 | CASGGTSGYNEQFF | TGTGCCAGCGGGGGGACTAGCGGTTACAATGAGCAGTTCTTC
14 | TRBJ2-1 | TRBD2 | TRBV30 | CAWRGLAGVNEQFF | TGTGCCTGGAGGGGACTAGCGGGAGTCAATGAGCAGTTCTTC
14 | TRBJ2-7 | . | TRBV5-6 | CASSFRSRSYEQYF | TGTGCCAGCAGCTTTCGTAGCCGGTCCTACGAGCAGTACTTC
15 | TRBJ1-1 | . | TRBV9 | CASSEITGSSTEAFF | TGTGCCAGCAGCGAGATTACAGGGTCTTCCACTGAAGCTTTCTTT
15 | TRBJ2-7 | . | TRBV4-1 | CASSQDVSEAYEQYF | TGCGCCAGCAGCCAAGATGTCAGTGAGGCCTACGAGCAGTACTTC
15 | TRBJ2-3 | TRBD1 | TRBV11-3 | CVSSAGGGITDTQYF | TGTGTCAGCAGCGCAGGGGGCGGAATCACAGATACGCAGTATTTT
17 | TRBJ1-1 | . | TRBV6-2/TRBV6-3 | CASSYFTGYPLDTEAFF | TGTGCCAGCAGTTACTTTACAGGGTACCCCCTTGACACTGAAGCTTTCTTT
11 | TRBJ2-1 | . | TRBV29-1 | CSVEHLGEQFF | TGCAGCGTTGAACATTTAGGAGAGCAGTTCTTC
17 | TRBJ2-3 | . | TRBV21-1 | CASSRTTPGQPTDTQYF | TGTGCCAGCAGCAGAACGACCCCGGGACAGCCCACAGATACGCAGTATTTT